This T cell receptor beta chain was obtained from a study of beta chain features in type 1 diabetes (dated by TCRdb to 2017 to 2018). Regarding the study in general: Patients and healthy donors did not differ in mean age, gender distribution, total cell number or subset yield. Across all samples, approximately 100 million sorted cells were examined, and cell number per subset correlated strongly with RNA yield. In the study, recently diagnosed type 1 diabetes patients and matched healthy donors were compared on the TCRB repertoires of their sorted circulating CD4+ T cell subsets. Naive and central memory subsets were obtained from all 30 or so donors, but regulatory and stem cell-like memory subsets were isolated from only 8 patients and roughly 8 healthy donors. Points the paper makes about the study in general: Type 1 diabetes patients showed a moderate but significant shortening of TCRB CDR3 length in all four CD4+ subsets. Naive, central memory and regulatory TCRB repertoires appeared more similar among patients than among healthy donors. Because the HLA sub-analyses included only small numbers of individuals, any influence of HLA type on TCRB rearrangement was left unresolved. Shorter templates might have been favored by PCR, but patient and control samples were amplified and corrected together, so both groups would have been affected equally by any skew. At VDJ recombination sites, type 1 diabetes patients had fewer insertions and more deleted nucleotides, which implies abnormalities in thymic rearrangement. Because cDNA was sequenced instead of genomic DNA, activated cells with high expression could be over-represented, although the groups did not differ in activation or CD3 levels.

Turning to this clone: Its antigen is currently not known. Per-nucleotide qualities are absent, and no much larger clonotype sits a single base away.

All of the isolated RNA was reverse transcribed with the High Capacity cDNA Reverse Transcription Kit, so expressed TCRB transcripts were sequenced. Deep immunoSEQ sequencing was performed on naive, central memory and regulatory T cell samples, with an average of roughly 4 million total reads per sample. Sorted cells were lysed in RLT buffer, and RNA was extracted using DNase-treated RNeasy Micro or Mini kits according to cell number. Each cell subset was processed on its own to prevent cross-contamination, while patient and healthy donor samples were processed together. TCRB sequences were amplified from cDNA with the immunoSEQ multiplex PCR, producing 87-bp fragments spanning the CDR3 region. The amplicons were sequenced using the Illumina HiSeq platform. The original methods were these. PCR bias was computationally corrected using synthetic template baselines, reads within Hamming distance 2 were collapsed, and singletons that could not be merged were discarded. Reads were aligned against IMGT to assign V, D and J genes, CDR3 length and insertions or deletions at six rearrangement sites. Within each subset, clonotype counts were normalized to the number of sorted cells before true diversity and Gini coefficients were calculated with the tcR R package. The overlap coefficient, calculated on TCRB nucleotide sequences, was used to measure repertoire sharing. The clones in this table, taken by TCRdb from immuneACCESS, are in-frame only. Not every clone is retained; where verified, under half of the shortfall comes from an unresolved V gene, and the cause of the rest is unknown. The DNA gave D and trimming, while V, J and clone size come from that table. This sample holds a few hundred thousand clones; 14% were observed only once. Roughly 7% of the sample belongs to the ten largest clones.

Measured from the cysteine to the phenylalanine, the CDR3 is 16 residues long. Only CDR3 DNA is held: 48 bases, read in frame from base 1. From the germline V gene, CDR1 is MDHEN and CDR2 is SYDVKM. At the junction V is shortened by 3 bases and J by 4 bases, with 15 bases in between. Each donor gave one peripheral blood draw, roughly 110 mL on average, collected into heparinised tubes. Naive, central memory, regulatory and stem cell-like memory CD4+ T cells were sorted on a BD FACSAria II using a panel including CD45RO, CCR7, CD25, CD127, CD95 and CD27. A purity above 95% was achieved for all sorted populations. Right away, PBMCs were isolated by Lymphoprep density gradient centrifugation and were stained directly, with no culture step. To minimize batch effects, samples were stained and sorted in pairs, one healthy donor with one patient per experiment.

The TCR originated in a young man in good health. Recombination joined TRBV28 with TRBJ1-4; matching of 5 bases hints at TRBD1 as the D gene. Input material: central memory CD4+ T cells from blood. The nucleotide sequence reads as follows: TGTGCCAGCAGTTTGACCTCGGGACGGCTTAATGAAAAACTGTTTTTT. The encoded protein is CASSLTSGRLNEKLFF.